This TCR beta chain was captured by sequencing in a study of blood T cell repertoires in COVID-19. Turning to the study itself: T cells, B-cell-depleted T cells, or PBMCs provided the cDNA or gDNA that served as material.

V was cut by 1 base and J by 1 base, with 14 bases left in between. The CDR3 runs to 16 residues. Germline-derived CDR1 and CDR2 are SGHDT and YYEEEE. Recovered participants had two consecutive negative NP/OP PCR tests, healthcare professional clearance, or symptom resolution. How the authors handled the data: Reference gene primer amplification gave nucleated cell count estimates. The data were produced by immunoSEQ multiplex PCR, yet TCRdb's version contains in-frame clones alone and is incomplete. That table gives V, J and clone size, and the DNA gave D and trimming. The sample holds some 250,000 clones, around 86% seen once.

J is TRBJ1-1 and V is TRBV5-6; D not resolved. The receptor's source is a man aged 18 to 29 who had recovered from COVID-19. Sequenced: PBMCs or T cells enriched from blood (not recorded which). CDR3 DNA sequence: TGTGCCAGCAGCTTGTATGGGAGAATGGGGAACACTGAAGCTTTCTTT. It translates to CASSLYGRMGNTEAFF.